This T cell receptor (beta chain) stems from a study of cytomegalovirus exposure and HLA in healthy donors. As for this clone: The antigen is not known.

The primer mix had 60 Vbeta and 13 Jbeta primers. Measured with immunoSEQ multiplex PCR; TCRdb has only the in-frame clones, and not every one. The sample includes more than 90,000 clones, 78% of them seen just once. Per germline, CDR1 MNHEY and CDR2 SMNVEV (reference sequence). The CDR3 covers 16 residues. V gave up 5 bases and J gave up 0 bases, with 14 bases separating them. General study findings and limits: Rare TCR sequences dominated, though some public TCRs recurred in many donors. Most CMV-associated TCR beta chains were later found to appear HLA-restricted. Several of the most significant clusters appeared, in a later analysis, to be linked to common viral pathogens. Association of a missense DCLRE1C variant with TCR beta V- and J-gene trimming was reported in a later analysis.

The sequenced material came from PBMCs. The chain carries TRBV27 and TRBJ1-5; D is unclear. The TCR originated in a woman aged 55-69 years in good health and CMV-seronegative. The chain's CDR3 is CASSPRPGSSNQPQHF. The CDR3, as DNA: TGTGCCAGCAGTCCCCGGCCGGGGAGTAGCAATCAGCCCCAGCATTTT.